A selection of T cell receptor beta chains follows, all from one sample in a study of regulatory T cells in long-lasting Graves disease. TCRdb re-called the multiplex PCR reads with MiXCR, one entry per CDR3 protein. The sample yields fewer than 650,000 distinct CDR3 sequences, less than 20% seen once. This same sample was also taken into another study, of T cells in Graves' hyperthyroidism and ophthalmopathy.

Here the sequenced sample was peripheral blood mononuclear cells (PBMCs), taken at new diagnosis, from a patient treated with antithyroid drugs. The receptor set was obtained from a woman in her 30s with Graves disease. The CDR3 runs from the conserved cysteine through the conserved F or W. Each record gives: clone size, V gene, D gene, J gene, CDR3 DNA, CDR3 protein. D genes are given only for firm matches. Size is stated for part of the rows, as once, few or many counts, or as a class when the clone is expanded.

size: many
V: TRBV30
D: TRBD2
J: TRBJ2-3
DNA: TGTGCCTGGAGGCCGGCGGGAGGGTTAGATACGCAGTATTTT
CDR3: CAWRPAGGLDTQYF

size: NA
V: TRBV7-2
D: NA
J: TRBJ1-1
DNA: TGTGCCAGCAGCCCCGAGTCCCTGGCCACTGAAGCTTTCTTT
CDR3: CASSPESLATEAFF

size: few
V: TRBV28
D: NA
J: TRBJ1-2
DNA: TGTGCCAGCATCCCTCCCGCGGGAAATACTAACTATGGCTACACCTTC
CDR3: CASIPPAGNTNYGYTF

size: many
V: TRBV12-3/TRBV12-4
D: NA
J: TRBJ1-4
DNA: TGTGCCAGCAGTTTAGCGGGGGAGACTAATGAAAAACTGTTTTTT
CDR3: CASSLAGETNEKLFF

size: many
V: TRBV2
D: TRBD1
J: TRBJ2-1
DNA: TGTGCCAGCAGTGAAGCCCCGGACAGGGTTGCGTTCTTC
CDR3: CASSEAPDRVAFF

size: many
V: TRBV7-3
D: NA
J: TRBJ2-7
DNA: TGTGCCAGCAGCTTAACACAGACGACGGAGCAGTACTTC
CDR3: CASSLTQTTEQYF

size: NA
V: TRBV20-1
D: TRBD1
J: TRBJ2-3
DNA: TGCAGTGCGTGGGACAGGGTGGCGAATACGCAGTATTTT
CDR3: CSAWDRVANTQYF

size: many
V: TRBV5-1
D: TRBD2
J: TRBJ2-7
DNA: TGCGCCAGTAAGCGGGATCGGTACGAGCAGTACTTC
CDR3: CASKRDRYEQYF

size: many
V: TRBV6-5
D: NA
J: TRBJ2-5
DNA: TGTGCCAGCAGTTATAGTGGGCTAGCCGGAAGAGGGGGGGAGACCCAGTACTTC
CDR3: CASSYSGLAGRGGETQYF

size: once
V: TRBV28
D: TRBD2
J: TRBJ2-7
DNA: TGTGCCAGCCGAAGAGCGGGAGGGAACTACGAGCGGTACTTC
CDR3: CASRRAGGNYERYF